What follows are 9 T cell receptor beta chains derived from one specimen sequenced in a study of blood T cell repertoires in COVID-19. Only in-frame clones appear in the TCRdb table, and some are missing; sequencing was by immunoSEQ multiplex PCR. There are approximately 300,000 clones in the sample; just over 85% occur only once, and 8% to 13% lies in the top ten. The sample taken for sequencing was PBMCs or T cells enriched from blood (not recorded which). The receptors were sampled from a woman between 18 and 29 years old who had recovered from COVID-19.

V and J are TRBV5-4 and TRBJ2-3; D possibly corresponds to TRBD2 (6 bases). CDR3 length: 15 residues. CDR1 SGHNT and CDR2 YYREEE come from the germline V gene (reference sequence). Trimming shortened V by 4 bases and J by 4 bases, and 16 bases separated the two germline ends. This chain's CDR3 is CASSPGSQGADTQYF. CDR3 in DNA: TGTGCCAGCAGCCCCGGGAGTCAGGGCGCAGATACGCAGTATTTT.

V and J are TRBV6-5 and TRBJ1-6; D possibly corresponds to TRBD1 (5 bases). Germline lookup yields CDR1 MNHEY and CDR2 SVGAGI. V was clipped by 0 bases and J by 10 bases, with 13 bases between them. This CDR3 region has 15 residues. In DNA, the CDR3 is TGTGCCAGCAGTTACTCGGGGGGGTTAGGCTCACCCCTCCACTTT. This codes for CASSYSGGLGSPLHF.

The rearrangement links TRBV12-3 or TRBV12-4 to TRBJ1-4, with 7 bases fitting TRBD1. Germline trimming cut 5 bases from V and 8 bases from J; bases unmatched to any gene: 2. The CDR3 covers 12 residues. Written as DNA, the CDR3 is TGTGCCAGCAGTACACAGGGGGAAAAACTGTTTTTT. Translation gives CASSTQGEKLFF.

This clone was counted a single time. The chain combines TRBV7-9 with TRBJ1-2; D not resolved. V gave up 2 bases and J gave up 7 bases, with 17 bases separating them. Germline V gene data show CDR1 as SEHNR and CDR2 as FQNEAQ (reference sequence). The CDR3 runs to 15 residues. The CDR3 bases are TGTGCCAGCAGCTTACAGGAAGGGAGAAAGGGTGGCTACACCTTC. Protein: CASSLQEGRKGGYTF.

The V call is TRBV30, the J call TRBJ1-1, with TRBD1 matching 7 bases. CDR1 is GTSNPN, CDR2 SVGIG, per germline (reference sequence). This CDR3 is built from 14 residues. V was clipped by 2 bases and J by 4 bases; unmatched bases: 7. The CDR3 loop reads CAWSPKGARTEAFF. The CDR3 bases are TGTGCCTGGAGTCCTAAGGGGGCTCGCACTGAAGCTTTCTTT.

The rearrangement uses TRBV6-6 and TRBJ1-2; TRBD1 aligns across 8 bases. Unmatched junction bases numbered 6, after V lost 6 bases and J lost 3 bases. Germline CDR1 and CDR2: MNHNY and SVGAGI (reference sequence). CDR3 length equals 14 residues. This chain's CDR3 is CASRPGQEDYGYTF. CDR3 nucleotides: TGTGCCAGCAGGCCGGGACAGGAAGACTATGGCTACACCTTC.

The rearrangement uses TRBV30 and TRBJ1-2; TRBD1 matches at 8 bases. V lost 4 bases to trimming and J lost 3 bases; unmatched junction nucleotides: 1. Germline CDR1 is GTSNPN and CDR2 is SVGIG (reference sequence). The CDR3 consists of 12 residues. CDR3 in amino acids: CAWTGGYYGYTF. In DNA, the CDR3 is TGTGCCTGGACAGGGGGCTACTATGGCTACACCTTC.

The chain is built from TRBV20-1 and TRBJ1-2, with 7 bases fitting TRBD1. The CDR3 runs to 11 residues. Germline CDR1 DFQATT, CDR2 SNEGSKA (reference sequence). CDR3 in DNA: TGCAGAGGGGGCGAAGGATATGGCTACACCTTC. It codes for CRGGEGYGYTF.

This chain joins TRBV9 and TRBJ2-1, with TRBD2 identical over 9 bases. This CDR3 contains 18 residues. CDR1 is SGDLS and CDR2 is YYNGEE in the germline V gene. V shed 3 bases, J shed 1 base, and the junction held 11 bases outside the gene matches. The CDR3: CASSGTPKSGGSYNEQFF. The CDR3 DNA is TGTGCCAGCAGCGGGACCCCGAAGAGCGGGGGGTCCTACAATGAGCAGTTCTTC.